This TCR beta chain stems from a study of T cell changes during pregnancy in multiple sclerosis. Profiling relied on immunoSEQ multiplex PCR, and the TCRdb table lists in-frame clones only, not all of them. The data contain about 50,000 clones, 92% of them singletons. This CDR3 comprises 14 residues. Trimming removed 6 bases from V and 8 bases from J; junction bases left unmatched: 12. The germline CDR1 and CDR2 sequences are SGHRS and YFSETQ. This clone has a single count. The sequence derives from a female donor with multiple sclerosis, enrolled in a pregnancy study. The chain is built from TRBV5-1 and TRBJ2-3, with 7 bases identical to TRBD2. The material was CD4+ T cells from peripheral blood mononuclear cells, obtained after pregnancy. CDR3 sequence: CASTSGEGSVTQYF. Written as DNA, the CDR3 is TGCGCCAGCACTAGCGGAGAGGGGTCCGTTACGCAGTATTTT.